One TCR beta chain is described in this entry. Its antigen is not identified. V lost 0 bases and J 4 bases, leaving 4 bases between the germline ends. Germline CDR1 reads MNHEY; CDR2 reads SVGAGI. The CDR3 has 13 amino acids. These data originate in a study of T cell responses to AZD1222 COVID-19 vaccine. General observations from the study: Compared with day 0, the breadth and depth of the Spike-specific TCR repertoire rose significantly after two doses of AZD1222. Spike-wide vaccine-associated CD4 TCRs dominated at 160-218 and 743-854. The study reported that nearly half of spike-specific TCRs target unmutated variant regions. In a largely white British group with more females than males, clonal diversity was possibly underestimated.

Profiling relied on immunoSEQ multiplex PCR, and the TCRdb table lists in-frame clones only, not all of them. The table records 120,000 or so clones, 80% to 90% of them present only once. The input for sequencing was peripheral blood, taken on day 0 of AZD1222 vaccination. The chain combines TRBV6-5 with TRBJ2-1; D call uncertain. This sequence originates from an adult in good health. CDR3 loop: CASSYSKYNEQFF. CDR3 DNA: TGTGCCAGCAGTTACTCGAAATACAATGAGCAGTTCTTC.